The clone carrying this TCR beta chain came up a few times. Its antigen remains unknown. These data come from a study of T cells in Graves' hyperthyroidism and ophthalmopathy. Study-wide points: Median prediction lead before ophthalmopathy onset was about 6.5 months with the model. Ophthalmopathy and stable hyperthyroidism were separated by a 13 V-J model.

Trimming at V came to 3 bases and at J to 7 bases, leaving 9 bases not matched to a gene. This CDR3 is 15 amino acids long. Ophthalmopathy patients all had a Clinical Activity Score of at least 3, a NOSPECS grade of at least 4 and disease under 3 months old. RNA transcripts yielded amplified TCR beta CDR3 regions. A set of HTBI primers served as the primers for a first-round RT-PCR of the TCR CDR3. TCRdb analysed the multiplex PCR reads with MiXCR anew, one entry per CDR3 protein. This sample has about 640,000 distinct CDR3 sequences; 20% to 25% occur once, and the top ten carry 30% to 40%. This clonotype was sampled from a man between 25 and 39 years old with Graves' ophthalmopathy. The chain carries TRBV12-3 or TRBV12-4 and TRBJ2-7; 10 bases line up with TRBD1. Sequenced material: blood. CDR3 coding DNA: TGTGCCAGCAGTTTCCACTCGGGACAGGGGAGGGAGCAGTACTTC. Translation: CASSFHSGQGREQYF.